This entry lists 28 T cell receptor beta chains sequenced from one sample in a study of shared clonotypes between healthy human individuals. TCRdb's table, derived via immunoSEQ multiplex PCR, lists solely in-frame clones and lacks some. The sample has hundreds of thousands of clones, around 73% seen once. Sequenced material: memory CD4+ T cells sorted from blood. The subset was: CD45RA-negative fraction. The receptors were sampled from a woman aged 25 to 39 in good health.

The chain recombines TRBV5-1 with TRBJ1-1; weak D call: TRBD1 (6 bases). V was shortened by 7 bases and J by 1 base, with 11 bases between the two germline ends. The CDR3 loop spans 13 amino acids. The germline gives CDR1 SGHRS, CDR2 YFSETQ. This CDR3 is CASAGTSNTEAFF. The CDR3 DNA reads as TGCGCCAGCGCTGGGACATCGAACACTGAAGCTTTCTTT.

J is TRBJ1-2 and V is TRBV29-1; TRBD1 matches at 9 bases. The length of the CDR3 is 13 residues. With 6 bases clipped from V and 5 bases from J, the junction kept 7 bases outside the gene matches. Looked up from germline, CDR1 is SQVTM and CDR2 is ANQGSEA. CDR3 amino acids: CSVEPGQGYGYTF. The CDR3 nucleotides read TGCAGCGTCGAACCGGGACAGGGATATGGCTACACCTTC.

To note about this clone: This may come from a read error, since a much larger clone is one base off. The V and J genes are TRBV6-4 and TRBJ2-1, with TRBD2 matching over 11 bases. This CDR3 comprises 15 residues. The germline V gene has CDR1 MRHNA and CDR2 SNTAGT. Trimming removed 5 bases from V and 0 bases from J; junction bases left unmatched: 0. CDR3 amino acids: CASSTSGSSYNEQFF. The CDR3, as DNA: TGTGCCAGCAGTACTAGCGGGAGCTCCTACAATGAGCAGTTCTTC.

The V gene is TRBV19, the J gene TRBJ1-4; D is unresolved. Between the trimmed V and J ends, which lost 5 bases and 2 bases, there was a span of 12 bases. CDR1 is LNHDA and CDR2 is SQIVND in the germline V gene (reference sequence). CDR3 size: 15 residues. The DNA of the CDR3 is TGTGCCAGTAGTTCGCCGGGAGGGACTAATGAAAAACTGTTTTTT. This encodes CASSSPGGTNEKLFF.

This clone was seen many times. CDR3 sequence: CASSLPETQYF. The DNA of the CDR3 is TGTGCCAGCAGTCTGCCCGAAACGCAGTATTTT. The chain carries TRBV5-8 and TRBJ2-3; no reliable D call. The CDR3 is 11 residues long. V gave up 5 bases and J gave up 9 bases, with 10 bases separating them. Germline CDR1 is SGHTS and CDR2 is YDEGEE. Full variable domain (rest looked up from reference TRBV5-8 and TRBJ2-3): EAGVTQSPTHLIKTRGQQATLRCSPISGHTSVYWYQQALGLGLQFLLWYDEGEERNRGNFPPRFSGRQFPNYSSELNVNALELEDSALYLCASSLPETQYFGPGTRLTVL.

In this sample, this clone turned up once. The rearrangement uses TRBV25-1 and TRBJ2-1; 13 bases agree with TRBD2. The germline gives CDR1 MGHDK, CDR2 SYGVNS. The junction had 8 bases not matched to a gene; V was cut back by 5 bases and J by 4 bases. The CDR3 spans 17 residues. The CDR3 nucleotides are TGTGCCAGCAGTCCTACGACTAGCGGGAGGCTATACAATGAGCAGTTCTTC. This encodes CASSPTTSGRLYNEQFF.

Ten or more counts support this clone. J is TRBJ1-2 and V is TRBV6-5; D not resolved. There are 13 residues in the CDR3. Germline CDR1 reads MNHEY; CDR2 reads SVGAGI. Trimming shortened V by 7 bases and J by 1 base, and 10 bases separated the two germline ends. The CDR3 DNA reads as TGTGCCAGCATTGTAGACCTTAACTATGGCTACACCTTC. It specifies CASIVDLNYGYTF.

CDR3 DNA sequence: TGTGCCAGCAGTCGCCTTCCCGGGGAGCTGTTTTTT. Protein: CASSRLPGELFF. This chain links TRBV27 with TRBJ2-2; D is ambiguous. This CDR3 spans 12 amino acids. Deletions cut 5 bases from V and 6 bases from J, with 7 bases between. Germline CDR1 reads MNHEY; CDR2 reads SMNVEV (reference sequence).

The rearrangement links TRBV4-1 to TRBJ2-4; D unresolved. This CDR3 comprises 13 residues. Deletions cut 2 bases from V and 6 bases from J, with 8 bases between. Germline CDR1 is MGHRA and CDR2 is YSYEKL. The CDR3 bases are TGCGCCAGCAGCCAAACGATCCGAAACATTCAGTACTTC. Encoded protein: CASSQTIRNIQYF.

The chain joins TRBV5-5 to TRBJ2-7, with 13 positions matching TRBD2. From germline, CDR1 is SGHKS and CDR2 YYEKEE (reference sequence). The trim removed 4 bases at V and 5 bases at J, leaving 9 bases unmatched. The CDR3 spans 16 residues. CDR3 sequence reads: CASSQGLAGRADEQYF. The CDR3 nucleotides read TGTGCCAGCAGCCAGGGACTAGCGGGAAGGGCCGACGAGCAGTACTTC.

This chain connects TRBV28 to TRBJ1-2, with D perhaps TRBD1 (5 bases). Trimming cost V 2 bases and J 6 bases, with 10 bases left between them. CDR1 and CDR2 from the germline V gene are MDHEN and SYDVKM. The CDR3 contains 13 residues. The CDR3 region is CASSLVGVHGYTF. CDR3 DNA: TGTGCCAGCAGTTTAGTGGGGGTTCATGGCTACACCTTC.

This chain joins TRBV28 and TRBJ1-2; D remains ambiguous. The CDR3 spans 15 residues. The germline V gene has CDR1 MDHEN and CDR2 SYDVKM. V was pared by 2 bases and J by 4 bases, with 14 bases between. CDR3 in DNA: TGTGCCAGCAGTTTAACGGGTAGTCCAGGCTATGGCTACACCTTC. Encoded protein: CASSLTGSPGYGYTF.

The rearrangement uses TRBV29-1 and TRBJ1-1; D call uncertain. This CDR3 spans 14 amino acids. Trimming shortened V by 2 bases and J by 1 base, and 11 bases separated the two germline ends. CDR1 and CDR2 from the germline V gene are SQVTM and ANQGSEA. In DNA form, the CDR3 reads TGCAGCGTTGAACCAAAGCAAAAGAACACTGAAGCTTTCTTT. This sequence encodes CSVEPKQKNTEAFF.

This chain uses TRBV30 with TRBJ2-1; D unclear. The CDR3 totals 16 residues. The germline V and J ends were trimmed by 1 base and 0 bases, with 13 bases remaining between them. Germline CDR1 and CDR2: GTSNPN and SVGIG (reference sequence). The DNA of the CDR3 is TGTGCCTGGAGTGCCCTACGGTCGGCCTCCTACAATGAGCAGTTCTTC. This translates into CAWSALRSASYNEQFF.

This clone was detected ten times or more. The sample carries other DNA sequences with the same CDR3. The V call is TRBV7-6, the J call TRBJ2-7; D gene ambiguous. With 2 bases removed from V and 3 bases from J, the gap between germline ends came to 5 bases. The CDR3 consists of 12 residues. Germline V gene sequence: CDR1 SGHVS, CDR2 FNYEAQ. CDR3 region: CASSLSGYEQYF. As DNA, the CDR3 is TGTGCCAGCAGCTTAAGTGGCTACGAGCAGTACTTC.

As DNA, the CDR3 is TGTGCCAGCAGTTACGAGGGATTAACTGAAGCTTTCTTT. Protein: CASSYEGLTEAFF. The chain links TRBV6-6 to TRBJ1-1; D unclear. V lost 2 bases and J 5 bases, leaving 9 bases between the germline ends. The CDR3 loop spans 13 amino acids. Germline lookup yields CDR1 MNHNY and CDR2 SVGAGI (reference sequence).

This clone was counted a single time. The sample carries other DNA sequences with the same CDR3. The chain couples TRBV29-1 to TRBJ2-3, with no clear D. The CDR3 spans 14 residues. Germline V gene sequence: CDR1 SQVTM, CDR2 ANQGSEA. Trimming removed 4 bases from V and 0 bases from J, with 11 bases in between. For the CDR3, the DNA is TGCAGCGTTGGATCATCAACGAGCACAGATACGCAGTATTTT. The encoded protein is CSVGSSTSTDTQYF.

The chain recombines TRBV28 with TRBJ2-5; D may be TRBD1 (6 bases). V gave up 5 bases and J gave up 4 bases, with 11 bases separating them. This CDR3 spans 13 amino acids. Germline CDR1 and CDR2: MDHEN and SYDVKM. CDR3 sequence: CASSPGVGETQYF. Here the CDR3 DNA reads TGTGCCAGCAGTCCAGGGGTGGGAGAGACCCAGTACTTC.

This clone appeared once. This chain joins TRBV7-9 and TRBJ2-7, with 8 bases fitting TRBD1. Germline V gene sequence: CDR1 SEHNR, CDR2 FQNEAQ (reference sequence). The trim removed 5 bases at V and 4 bases at J, leaving 13 bases unmatched. CDR3 length: 16 residues. Here the CDR3 reads CASSQGQGRLRYEQYF. The CDR3 bases are TGTGCCAGCAGCCAAGGACAGGGCCGCTTAAGGTACGAGCAGTACTTC.

To note about this clone: Other nucleotide sequences from this sample produce the same CDR3. The chain employs TRBV5-1 and TRBJ2-1; unclear D gene. Trimming cost V 0 bases and J 2 bases, with 9 bases left between them. Germline V lookup: CDR1 SGHRS, CDR2 YFSETQ. The CDR3 is 15 amino acids. This CDR3 is CASSLGSSAYNEQFF. The CDR3 DNA sequence: TGCGCCAGCAGCTTGGGCAGTTCGGCCTACAATGAGCAGTTCTTC.

This clone showed up just a few times. CDR3 DNA: TGTGCCAGCAGCCCGTGGGCAGAGACAGAAGCTTTCTTT. Encoded protein: CASSPWAETEAFF. V and J are TRBV5-6 and TRBJ1-1; no clear D. CDR3 length: 13 residues. In germline, CDR1 is SGHDT, CDR2 YYEEEE. Deletions cut 4 bases from V and 8 bases from J, with 15 bases between.

The chain employs TRBV6-1 and TRBJ2-7, with TRBD2 as a possible D gene (5 bases). Germline V gene sequence: CDR1 MNHNS, CDR2 SASEGT. Trimming removed 11 bases at V and 4 bases at J, with 18 bases between. The CDR3 length is 13 residues. DNA of the CDR3: TGTGCCGGAGGTCGGGAACCGAAGTACGAGCAGTACTTC. Translating gives CAGGREPKYEQYF.

The CDR3 here is CAISLGLAGGWEQFF. Here the CDR3 DNA reads TGTGCCATCAGTCTGGGACTAGCGGGAGGGTGGGAGCAGTTCTTC. J is TRBJ2-1 and V is TRBV10-3, with TRBD2 matching 16 bases. The germline gives CDR1 ENHRY, CDR2 SYGVKD. The CDR3 contains 15 residues. V shed 5 bases and J 10 bases; nucleotides not matched to a gene: 5.

The genes are TRBV11-2 and TRBJ2-5; D ambiguous. Per germline, CDR1 SGHAT and CDR2 FQNNGV. The CDR3 runs to 12 residues. The V and J ends lost 2 bases and 5 bases respectively, with 6 bases between them. The CDR3 protein is CASSLREETQYF. CDR3 coding DNA: TGTGCCAGCAGCTTACGTGAGGAGACCCAGTACTTC.

The chain combines TRBV30 with TRBJ2-7; TRBD2 might be the D (6 bases). The CDR3 runs to 14 residues. Germline V gene lookup returns CDR1 GTSNPN and CDR2 SVGIG (reference sequence). V lost 3 bases, J lost 5 bases, and 17 bases lay in between. The chain's CDR3 is CAWSTLRGGNEQYF. The CDR3 region has the DNA TGTGCCTGGAGCACGTTAAGGGGAGGAAACGAGCAGTACTTC. Full variable domain (missing parts from reference TRBV30 and TRBJ2-7): SQTIHQWPATLVQPVGSPLSLECTVEGTSNPNLYWYRQAAGRGLQLLFYSVGIGQISSEVPQNLSASRPQDRQFILSSKKLLLSDSGFYLCAWSTLRGGNEQYFGPGTRLTVT.

J is TRBJ2-1 and V is TRBV18; tentative D call: TRBD2 (5 bases). The CDR3 has 14 residues. Germline V gene sequence: CDR1 KGHSH, CDR2 LQKENI. V was cut by 3 bases and J by 8 bases, with 14 bases left in between. The CDR3 DNA is TGTGCCAGCTCACCGCTGGACTCTGCCTATGAGCAGTTCTTC. It translates to CASSPLDSAYEQFF.

This chain links TRBV28 with TRBJ2-3; 13 positions match TRBD2. Germline V gives CDR1 MDHEN, CDR2 SYDVKM. V lost 8 bases, J lost 3 bases, and 5 bases stayed unmatched. The CDR3 runs 15 residues. DNA for the CDR3: TGTGCCAGCTGGACTAGCGGGAGAGGGACAGATACGCAGTATTTT. Translated: CASWTSGRGTDTQYF. Supplemented by reference TRBV28 and TRBJ2-3, the full variable domain reads DVKVTQSSRYLVKRTGEKVFLECVQDMDHENMFWYRQDPGLGLRLIYFSYDVKMKEKGDIPEGYSVSREKKERFSLILESASTNQTSMYLCASWTSGRGTDTQYFGPGTRLTVL.

Comments on this clone: The same CDR3 arises from other DNA sequences in this sample as well. The rearrangement joins TRBV28 to TRBJ2-3; tentative D call: TRBD2 (5 bases). CDR1 and CDR2 (germline): MDHEN, SYDVKM. Trimming took 6 bases from V and 2 from J, leaving 12 bases between them. The CDR3 length is 14 residues. The CDR3 sequence: CASSPSGSTDTQYF. CDR3 in DNA: TGTGCCAGCAGCCCGAGCGGTTCCACAGATACGCAGTATTTT.